Below, 21 T cell receptor beta chains from the same sample are listed, as sequenced in a study of regulatory T cells in long-lasting Graves disease (dated by TCRdb to about 2021). The time point label for this specimen denotes: newly diagnosed GD, antithyroid drugs for less than 3 months. RNA was extracted from PBMCs in TRIzol for both TCR sequencing and RNA sequencing. The library was built by means of multiplex PCR. The run used an Illumina HiSeq 4000. TCR beta libraries were built with iRepertoire HTBI primers and Arm-PCR amplification of CDR3 regions. Using fastp at Q25 and MiXCR, TCRdb reprocessed the public reads and kept productive beta chains. Each record represents a unique CDR3 protein, reported with the most common genes and DNA among its rows. In all, the sample holds approximately 230,000 distinct CDR3 sequences, and about 17% of those were seen once. Of the sample, approximately 24% falls within the top ten clones.

Sequenced here: peripheral blood mononuclear cells (PBMCs), sampled at new diagnosis, from a patient treated with antithyroid drugs. These receptors were taken from a female donor with Graves disease.

This clonotype was counted many times. This chain links TRBV12-3 or TRBV12-4 with TRBJ2-1; 7 nucleotides agree with TRBD2. V was clipped by 4 bases and J by 3 bases; unmatched bases: 0. The CDR3 length is 13 residues. This CDR3 reads CASSWDYYNEQFF. CDR3 in DNA: TGTGCCAGCAGTTGGGACTACTACAATGAGCAGTTCTTC.

This clonotype has ten or more counts. The CDR3 DNA is TGTGCCAGTAGTATCGGGGCAGGGGGAGAGACCCAGTACTTC. This gives the protein CASSIGAGGETQYF. The J gene is TRBJ2-5, the V gene TRBV19, with 7 positions matching TRBD1. The CDR3 contains 14 residues. Trimming at V came to 3 bases and at J to 4 bases, leaving 5 bases not matched to a gene. The germline gives CDR1 LNHDA, CDR2 SQIVND (reference sequence).

This clonotype was picked up many times. The rearrangement links TRBV30 to TRBJ2-1; D is tentatively TRBD1 or TRBD2 (5 bases each). The CDR3 length is 14 residues. CDR1 is GTSNPN, CDR2 SVGIG, per germline (reference sequence). Trimming shortened V by 0 bases and J by 8 bases, and 14 bases separated the two germline ends. The CDR3 loop is CAWSVWGSFYEQFF. As DNA, the CDR3 is TGTGCCTGGAGTGTATGGGGGAGTTTCTATGAGCAGTTCTTC. Full variable domain (rest looked up from reference TRBV30 and TRBJ2-1): SQTIHQWPATLVQPVGSPLSLECTVEGTSNPNLYWYRQAAGRGLQLLFYSVGIGQISSEVPQNLSASRPQDRQFILSSKKLLLSDSGFYLCAWSVWGSFYEQFFGPGTRLTVL.

This clonotype was found many times. This sequence joins TRBV30 and TRBJ2-2, with TRBD2 matching 7 bases. Germline V gene lookup returns CDR1 GTSNPN and CDR2 SVGIG (reference sequence). The CDR3 runs to 15 residues. J lost 4 bases, V lost 5 bases, and 10 bases had no gene match. CDR3 in amino acids: CAWAPSGAVTGELFF. CDR3 nucleotides: TGTGCCTGGGCCCCCAGCGGGGCGGTCACCGGGGAGCTGTTTTTT.

This clonotype was found many times. J is TRBJ1-1 and V is TRBV7-2, with unresolved D. With 1 base removed from V and 3 bases from J, the gap between germline ends came to 9 bases. The length of the CDR3 is 14 residues. The germline V gene has CDR1 SGHTA and CDR2 FQGNSA. The CDR3 spells CASSLVSGDTEAFF. The DNA of the CDR3 is TGTGCCAGCAGCTTAGTTTCCGGAGACACTGAAGCTTTCTTT.

This clonotype has at least ten counts. V and J are TRBV28 and TRBJ1-1; 12 bases match TRBD1. The CDR3 totals 16 residues. With 6 bases clipped from V and 5 bases from J, the junction kept 10 bases outside the gene matches. Germline assignment: CDR1 MDHEN and CDR2 SYDVKM. CDR3 bases: TGTGCCAGCAGGGTTGCGGGACAGGGGGCGAGGACTGAAGCTTTCTTT. Translated: CASRVAGQGARTEAFF.

This clonotype was seen repeatedly, ten times or more. The rearrangement links TRBV11-3 to TRBJ1-1; D possibly corresponds to TRBD1 (5 bases). The length of the CDR3 is 13 residues. The germline CDR1 and CDR2 sequences are SGHNT and YENEEA. Between the trimmed V and J ends, which lost 5 bases and 4 bases, there was a span of 11 bases. The CDR3 DNA reads as TGTGCCAGCAGCCACGGGGCAGCCACTGAAGCTTTCTTT. Translation: CASSHGAATEAFF.

The rearrangement links TRBV3-1 to TRBJ2-3; TRBD1 might be the D (5 bases). The J call is doubtful: the DNA matches TRBJ1-5 better. Germline CDR1 is LGHDT and CDR2 is YNNKEL (reference sequence). The CDR3 runs to 17 residues. DNA of the CDR3: TGTGCCAGCAGCCAAGATGGGGGGACTAGCGGGAGAGGTACGCAGCATTTT. Translating it yields CASSQDGGTSGRGTQHF.

The chain links TRBV7-8 to TRBJ1-2; D possibly corresponds to TRBD1 (5 bases). The CDR3 consists of 13 residues. Between the trimmed V and J ends, which lost 9 bases and 5 bases, there was a span of 16 bases. Germline CDR1 reads SGHVS; CDR2 reads FQNEAQ. The CDR3 bases are TGTGCCAGTGGGACTGCCGAAGTTTATGGCTACACCTTC. Protein sequence: CASGTAEVYGYTF. The full variable domain, its missing parts supplied by reference TRBV7-8 and TRBJ1-2, is GAGVSQSPRYKVAKRGQDVALRCDPISGHVSLFWYQQALGQGPEFLTYFQNEAQLDKSGLPSDRFFAERPEGSVSTLKIQRTQQEDSAVYLCASGTAEVYGYTFGSGTRLTVV.

For this clonotype: A far more abundant clone sits one base away, making this likely a read error. V and J are TRBV9 and TRBJ1-4; a possible D gene is TRBD1 (6 bases). The CDR3 contains 13 residues. Germline V CDR1 and CDR2: SGDLS, YYNGEE. CDR3: CANSRDTNEKLFF. The CDR3 nucleotides read TGTGCCAACAGCCGGGACACAAATGAAAAACTGTTTTTT.

This clonotype came up many times. The chain links TRBV11-2 to TRBJ2-2, with 12 bases lining up with TRBD1. This CDR3 is 14 amino acids long. J lost 13 bases, V lost 5 bases, and 8 bases had no gene match. Germline V gene data show CDR1 as SGHAT and CDR2 as FQNNGV. This CDR3 is CASSPPGTGGGLFF. For the CDR3, the DNA is TGTGCCAGCAGCCCTCCCGGGACAGGGGGCGGGCTGTTTTTT.

This clonotype appeared a few times. This sequence joins TRBV20-1 and TRBJ1-5; 10 positions match TRBD1. CDR1 is DFQATT, CDR2 SNEGSKA, per germline (reference sequence). This CDR3 contains 18 residues. Unmatched junction bases numbered 15, after V lost 0 bases and J lost 7 bases. This CDR3 is CSARDVDMWTGGWQPQHF. As DNA, the CDR3 is TGCAGTGCTAGAGACGTCGATATGTGGACAGGGGGTTGGCAGCCCCAGCATTTT.

This clonotype was seen at least ten times. The chain uses TRBV11-2 and TRBJ1-1, with a tentative D call TRBD1 (5 bases). The V gene lost 1 base and the J gene lost 6 bases, with 9 bases spanning the gap. The CDR3 has 13 amino acids. From germline, CDR1 is SGHAT and CDR2 FQNNGV. The CDR3 sequence is CASSLAGGAEAFF. The CDR3 DNA reads as TGTGCCAGCAGCTTAGCCGGGGGAGCTGAAGCTTTCTTT.

This clonotype was observed at least ten times. V gene TRBV3-1 combines with J gene TRBJ1-1; D ambiguous. The CDR3 totals 13 residues. With 4 bases removed from V and 3 bases from J, the gap between germline ends came to 9 bases. Germline V gives CDR1 LGHDT, CDR2 YNNKEL (reference sequence). In nucleotides, the CDR3 is TGTGCCAGCAGCCGGACTCGCGACACTGAAGCTTTCTTT. It translates to CASSRTRDTEAFF.

At least ten counts were recorded for this clonotype. The chain couples TRBV28 to TRBJ2-7, with D perhaps TRBD1 or TRBD2 (6 bases each). Germline CDR1 is MDHEN and CDR2 is SYDVKM. V gave up 1 base and J gave up 6 bases, with 10 bases separating them. This CDR3 is 13 amino acids long. The CDR3 DNA reads as TGTGCCAGCAGTTTATTGGGGGGCCTCGAGCAGTACTTC. This codes for CASSLLGGLEQYF.

The V gene is TRBV4-2, the J gene TRBJ2-7; 10 bases match TRBD2. The CDR3 length is 16 residues. The V segment lost 0 bases and the J segment 5 bases; nucleotides outside the gene matches: 7. Germline values: CDR1 LGHNA, CDR2 YNFKEQ. The CDR3 nucleotides are TGTGCCAGCAGCCAAGATCCTAGCGGGAGTGGAAACGAGCAGTACTTC. It specifies CASSQDPSGSGNEQYF.

This clonotype was observed at least ten times. The chain links TRBV11-2 to TRBJ2-2, with D unclear. CDR1 SGHAT and CDR2 FQNNGV come from the germline V gene. The CDR3 covers 12 residues. Trimming removed 8 bases from V and 6 bases from J, with 10 bases in between. CDR3 residues: CASYPGAGELFF. The CDR3 nucleotides are TGTGCCAGCTACCCGGGCGCCGGGGAGCTGTTTTTT.

This chain joins TRBV19 and TRBJ2-3; the match to TRBD1 covers 10 bases. Germline trimming cut 3 bases from V and 4 bases from J; bases unmatched to any gene: 16. Germline values: CDR1 LNHDA, CDR2 SQIVND (reference sequence). The CDR3 has 19 residues. The CDR3 coding sequence is TGTGCCAGTAGTATCGATCCACAGAGACAGGGGGCTCGGGCAGATACGCAGTATTTT. The encoded protein is CASSIDPQRQGARADTQYF. Full variable domain (outside the CDR3, taken from reference TRBV19 and TRBJ2-3): DGGITQSPKYLFRKEGQNVTLSCEQNLNHDAMYWYRQDPGQGLRLIYYSQIVNDFQKGDIAEGYSVSREKKESFPLTVTSAQKNPTAFYLCASSIDPQRQGARADTQYFGPGTRLTVL.

The chain recombines TRBV10-3 with TRBJ1-2, with D uncertain. Germline V gene lookup returns CDR1 ENHRY and CDR2 SYGVKD. This CDR3 has 15 residues. The V and J ends lost 2 bases and 0 bases respectively, with 10 bases between them. The CDR3 DNA sequence: TGTGCCATCAGTGAGAGAGGGCGCACTAACTATGGCTACACCTTC. Its translation is CAISERGRTNYGYTF.

There are many counts of this clonotype. The chain combines TRBV28 with TRBJ2-7, with unresolved D. From germline, CDR1 is MDHEN and CDR2 SYDVKM. This CDR3 spans 12 amino acids. Trimming removed 6 bases at V and 3 bases at J, with 9 bases between. The CDR3 sequence is CASSRNGYEQYF. The CDR3 region has the DNA TGTGCCAGCAGCCGGAACGGCTACGAGCAGTACTTC.

This clonotype was seen ten or more times. The gene calls are TRBV2 and TRBJ2-7; no clear D gene. V lost 6 bases to trimming and J lost 0 bases, with 6 bases between them. There are 12 residues in the CDR3. CDR1 SNHLY and CDR2 FYNNEI come from the germline V gene. This chain's CDR3 is CASRRTSYEQYF. In DNA, the CDR3 is TGTGCCAGCAGACGGACCTCCTACGAGCAGTACTTC.